This entry lists 13 T cell receptor beta chains sequenced from one sample in a study of T cells after yellow fever vaccination. Each CDR3 protein is one row after TCRdb ran MiXCR on the 5' RACE reads. The data show 450,000 to 600,000 distinct CDR3 sequences, with approximately 15% seen just once and roughly an eighth held by the top ten. Material: PBMCs, obtained on the day of the yellow fever booster vaccination. Receptor source: a man aged 30 to 39 who received the YFV17D yellow fever vaccine.

The gene calls are TRBV18 and TRBJ2-6, with D possibly TRBD1 on 6 matching bases. The CDR3 covers 15 residues. Germline V lookup: CDR1 KGHSH, CDR2 LQKENI. Trimming cost V 2 bases and J 2 bases, with 7 bases left between them. The CDR3 nucleotides read TGTGCCAGCTCACCAACAGGGACTGGGGCCAACGTCCTGACTTTC. It yields the protein CASSPTGTGANVLTF.

This chain connects TRBV19 to TRBJ2-7; TRBD1 is a possible D gene (5 bases). Germline assignment: CDR1 LNHDA and CDR2 SQIVND (reference sequence). With 5 bases removed from V and 2 bases from J, the gap between germline ends came to 22 bases. The CDR3 is 17 amino acids. The CDR3 sequence: CASSLRGGAAPAYEQYF. CDR3 nucleotide sequence: TGTGCCAGTAGTCTCCGAGGTGGGGCAGCGCCGGCCTACGAGCAGTACTTC. Using reference TRBV19 and TRBJ2-7 for the parts outside the CDR3, the full variable domain is DGGITQSPKYLFRKEGQNVTLSCEQNLNHDAMYWYRQDPGQGLRLIYYSQIVNDFQKGDIAEGYSVSREKKESFPLTVTSAQKNPTAFYLCASSLRGGAAPAYEQYFGPGTRLTVT.

There are a few counts of this clonotype. The chain couples TRBV10-3 to TRBJ2-7; 10 bases are shared with TRBD2. The CDR3 contains 14 residues. Germline trimming cut 6 bases from V and 6 bases from J; bases unmatched to any gene: 8. Per germline, CDR1 ENHRY and CDR2 SYGVKD. CDR3 coding DNA: TGTGCCATCAGAGAACTAGCGGGAATATCCGAGCAGTACTTC. As protein: CAIRELAGISEQYF.

Here the CDR3 reads CASSLANGYTQPQHF. CDR3 bases: TGTGCCAGCAGCTTAGCGAACGGGTACACCCAACCCCAGCATTTT. The chain is built from TRBV7-2 and TRBJ1-5; D gene uncertain. The CDR3 length is 15 residues. Trimming cost V 0 bases and J 10 bases, with 16 bases left between them. CDR1 is SGHTA, CDR2 FQGNSA, per germline.

V and J are TRBV5-1 and TRBJ2-4; tentatively, D is TRBD1 or TRBD2 (5 bases each). V dropped 2 bases and J dropped 3 bases, with 9 bases sitting between them. Germline CDR1 is SGHRS and CDR2 is YFSETQ. CDR3 size: 14 residues. The CDR3 nucleotides read TGCGCCAGCAGCTTTGGGGGTGACAAAAACATTCAGTACTTC. It specifies CASSFGGDKNIQYF.

This clonotype has more than one count but fewer than ten. CDR3 sequence (DNA): TGTGCCAGCAGCGTAGGAGGGCCTAACTATGGCTACACCTTC. It yields the protein CASSVGGPNYGYTF. This chain connects TRBV9 to TRBJ1-2; D is unresolved. CDR1 is SGDLS, CDR2 YYNGEE, per germline. V was cut by 0 bases and J by 0 bases, with 6 bases left in between. This CDR3 contains 14 residues.

V and J are TRBV25-1 and TRBJ2-7, with 7 bases identical to TRBD1. Trimming cost V 4 bases and J 5 bases; bases outside gene matches: 5. The CDR3 is 13 amino acids. Germline CDR1 reads MGHDK; CDR2 reads SYGVNS. CDR3 nucleotide sequence: TGTGCCAGCAGTGGCCTCGACAGGGACGAGCAGTACTTC. Translating it yields CASSGLDRDEQYF.

The sample holds one count of this clonotype. V and J are TRBV10-3 and TRBJ2-1; tentative D call: TRBD1 (5 bases). CDR3 length: 15 residues. Trimming removed 2 bases at V and 5 bases at J, with 13 bases between. The V gene's germline CDR1 is ENHRY and CDR2 SYGVKD. CDR3 nucleotides: TGTGCCATCAGTGAGAGGACACCCAGTAACAATGAGCAGTTCTTC. Amino acid sequence: CAISERTPSNNEQFF.

This clonotype was observed a handful of times. Likely a read error: the CDR3 ends without its conserved phenylalanine or tryptophan. The chain couples TRBV12-3 or TRBV12-4 to TRBJ1-1, with TRBD1 identical over 9 bases. The J segment lost 4 bases and the V segment lost 7 bases, leaving 7 bases of the junction unmatched. The CDR3 has 14 residues. The CDR3 is CASTEQGASTEAFL. The CDR3 region has the DNA TGTGCCAGCACCGAACAGGGGGCAAGCACTGAAGCTTTCCTT.

The V call is TRBV2, the J call TRBJ2-7; no clear D. Trimming stripped 0 bases from V and 0 bases from J, with 15 bases between. CDR3 size: 17 residues. Germline V CDR1 and CDR2: SNHLY, FYNNEI. The CDR3: CASSEALLVLSSYEQYF. DNA of the CDR3: TGTGCCAGCAGTGAAGCGCTTCTTGTACTATCCTCCTACGAGCAGTACTTC.

This chain connects TRBV27 to TRBJ1-2, with 10 positions matching TRBD1. With V trimmed by 4 bases and J by 8 bases, 25 bases remained unmatched. Germline-derived CDR1 and CDR2 are MNHEY and SMNVEV (reference sequence). The CDR3 sequence is 20 residues long. CDR3 residues: CASSSGYLVPGQGTVQGYTF. CDR3 in DNA: TGTGCCAGCAGTTCCGGATACCTCGTCCCGGGACAGGGGACGGTACAGGGCTACACCTTC.

This clonotype was detected only a few times. The gene calls are TRBV11-3 and TRBJ2-1; 9 bases are a match to TRBD2. The CDR3 is 13 amino acids. Trimming at V came to 4 bases and at J to 10 bases, leaving 5 bases not matched to a gene. Germline-derived CDR1 and CDR2 are SGHNT and YENEEA. This chain's CDR3 is CASSSYSGGEQFF. The CDR3 nucleotides are TGTGCCAGCAGCTCCTATAGCGGGGGAGAGCAGTTCTTC.

CDR3 amino acids: CASSIDPPGAGANVLTF. In nucleotides, the CDR3 is TGTGCCAGTAGTATAGACCCTCCAGGGGCTGGGGCCAACGTCCTGACTTTC. The chain has TRBV19 and TRBJ2-6; the D gene is possibly TRBD1 (6 bases). Trimming took off 0 bases at V and 2 bases at J, with 11 bases between the two ends. Per germline, CDR1 LNHDA and CDR2 SQIVND (reference sequence). The CDR3 is 17 amino acids.